This TCR beta chain was identified during a study of blood T cell repertoires in COVID-19. On the study more broadly: Whether acute or convalescent, the COVID-19 samples came from the United States, Italy and Spain. Nucleic acid was either cDNA or gDNA, and it came from T cells, B-cell-depleted T cells, or PBMCs.

V lost 6 bases to trimming and J lost 8 bases; unmatched junction nucleotides: 9. The germline V gene encodes CDR1 KGHDR and CDR2 SFDVKD. This CDR3 has 14 amino acids. Repertoires were generated with immunoSEQ multiplex PCR, while TCRdb's copy carries only in-frame clones and drops some. Among around 370,000 clones listed, around 90% were seen once. Sequenced sample: peripheral blood. J is TRBJ2-1 and V is TRBV24-1; 7 nucleotides line up with TRBD2. The sequence came from a man aged 18 to 30 with active or convalescent COVID-19. DNA for the CDR3: TGTGCCACCAGTAGAATCGGGAGGTGGCATGAGCAGTTCTTC. Translating it yields CATSRIGRWHEQFF.